This T cell receptor beta chain was identified during a study of shared clonotypes between healthy human individuals. Study information: Used for every donor were three CD4 naive, three CD4 memory, two CD8 naive and one CD8 memory plate.

Here immunoSEQ multiplex PCR was the method, and the copy in TCRdb shows in-frame clones only, minus some. The sample has about 2.1 million clones, about 93% seen once; the top ten hold around 1.7%. This clone appeared a few times. Positive CCR7 selection of CD45RO-negative cells yielded the naive CD8 cells, and terminally differentiated effector memory CD45RA+ cells were excluded. The donors were adults (healthy and HIV-negative) with no recent acute infections or vaccinations. Nashville, Tennessee was home to all donors, each a Caucasian adult. The ends were cut back, 4 bases at V and 3 bases at J, with 15 bases in the middle. The germline gives CDR1 SGHTA, CDR2 FQGNSA. The CDR3 covers 15 residues.

The clonotype comes from a man aged 18 to 30 in good health. Some clones in this sample may be carry-over from other donors' samples. What was sequenced was naive CD8+ T cells from PBMCs. This sequence joins TRBV7-2 and TRBJ1-1; D gene unclear. Here the CDR3 reads CASSSLGGLDTEAFF. CDR3 nucleotide sequence: TGTGCCAGCAGCTCACTGGGTGGGTTGGACACTGAAGCTTTCTTT.